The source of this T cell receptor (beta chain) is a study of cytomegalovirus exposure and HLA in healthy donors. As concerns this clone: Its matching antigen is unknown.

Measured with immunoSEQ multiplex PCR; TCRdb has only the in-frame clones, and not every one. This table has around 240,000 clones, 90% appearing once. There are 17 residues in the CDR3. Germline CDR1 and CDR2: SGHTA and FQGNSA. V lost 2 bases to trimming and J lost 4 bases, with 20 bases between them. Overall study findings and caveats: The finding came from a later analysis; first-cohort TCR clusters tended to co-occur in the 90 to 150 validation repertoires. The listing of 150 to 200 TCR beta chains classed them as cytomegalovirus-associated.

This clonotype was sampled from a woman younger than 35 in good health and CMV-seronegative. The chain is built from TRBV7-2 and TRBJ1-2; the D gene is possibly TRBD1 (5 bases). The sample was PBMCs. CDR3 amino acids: CASSLLGRAAGFYGYTF. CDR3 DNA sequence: TGTGCCAGCAGCTTACTGGGCCGGGCGGCAGGGTTCTATGGCTACACCTTC.